A selection of T cell receptor beta chains follows, all from one sample in a study of blood T cell repertoires in COVID-19. Method: immunoSEQ multiplex PCR; TCRdb's copy keeps in-frame clones and lacks some. Found here are under 300,000 clones, over 75% of them singletons; the top ten hold 1.5% to 2%. The sample comprised PBMCs or T cells enriched from blood (not recorded which). These TCRs come from a woman aged 50 to 65 who had recovered from COVID-19. The CDR3 runs from the conserved cysteine through the conserved F or W. The D gene is left open where the match is weak. Clone size is stated in some rows and not others, as once, few, many or a class when expanded.

TGTGCCAGCAGTTCTGGGGGGACAGGGGCTAACTATGGCTACACCTTC,CASSSGGTGANYGYTF,TRBV28,TRBD1,16,once,TRBJ1-2
TGTGCCACCAGCAGAGGGGGACAGCCGAACACTGAAGCTTTCTTT,CATSRGGQPNTEAFF,TRBV15,TRBD1,15,NA,TRBJ1-1
TGTGCCAGCAGTTTGCGGGGCGAGCAGTACTTC,CASSLRGEQYF,TRBV12-3/TRBV12-4,NA,11,NA,TRBJ2-7
TGTGCCAGCAGTTTAGCCCTACCCACCGGGGAGCTGTTTTTT,CASSLALPTGELFF,TRBV27,NA,14,NA,TRBJ2-2
TGTGCCAGTAGTGCTACTCTGGCGGGGGGCTCCTACGAGCAGTACTTC,CASSATLAGGSYEQYF,TRBV19,TRBD2,16,NA,TRBJ2-7
TGTGCCTCCGGGGGAGGGTCCAACAATGAGCAGTTCTTC,CASGGGSNNEQFF,TRBV28,TRBD2,13,NA,TRBJ2-1
TGTGCCAGCAAGCGGTCAGGGGCTTTTGCCTTGAATGAAAAACTGTTTTTT,CASKRSGAFALNEKLFF,TRBV28,NA,17,NA,TRBJ1-4
TGTGCCAGCAGTCCTTCCTTCACAGAGATAAAACTGTTTTTT,CASSPSFTEIKLFF,TRBV6-5,NA,14,NA,TRBJ1-4
TGTGCCAGTAGTACCGGTACTAGCGGGAGACTGAACACCGGGGAGCTGTTTTTT,CASSTGTSGRLNTGELFF,TRBV19,TRBD2,18,few,TRBJ2-2
TGTGCCAGCACTTCGGGACAGGGCTACGAGCAGTACTTC,CASTSGQGYEQYF,TRBV28,TRBD1,13,once,TRBJ2-7
TGTGCCAGCAGCCCGAGCTACTATGGCTACACCTTC,CASSPSYYGYTF,TRBV28,NA,12,NA,TRBJ1-2
TGTGCCAGCAGCCAACAGGGCTATAATTCACCCCTCCACTTT,CASSQQGYNSPLHF,TRBV3-1/TRBV3-2,NA,14,few,TRBJ1-6
TGTGCCTGGAGTCTAGCGGGAGGCCACAACAATGAGCAGTTCTTC,CAWSLAGGHNNEQFF,TRBV30,TRBD2,15,NA,TRBJ2-1
TGTGCCAGCAGTTACGGACAGTTCCCCTCCTACGAGCAGTACTTC,CASSYGQFPSYEQYF,TRBV28,NA,15,NA,TRBJ2-7
TGTGCCAGCAGCTTAGTTGGGCGGGCTAATGAAAAACTGTTTTTT,CASSLVGRANEKLFF,TRBV7-2,NA,15,NA,TRBJ1-4
TGTGCCAGCAGTTTACGCTCCGGGGACAGGTTGAACACTGAAGCTTTCTTT,CASSLRSGDRLNTEAFF,TRBV28,TRBD1,17,NA,TRBJ1-1